These 27 T cell receptor beta chains were sequenced from one sample in a study of blood T cell repertoires in COVID-19. Using immunoSEQ multiplex PCR, the repertoire was profiled, and TCRdb retains in-frame clones only, with some absent. The sample includes hundreds of thousands of clones, approximately 86% of them seen just once. Sequencing used PBMCs or T cells enriched from blood (not recorded which). The receptors stem from a woman in her twenties or thirties who had been exposed to COVID-19.

The CDR3 DNA reads TGTGCCACCAGCAGAGAGGCTAGCGGGGGGCCTGCTGTGGCCAAAAACATTCAGTACTTC. Its protein product is CATSREASGGPAVAKNIQYF. The chain uses TRBV15 and TRBJ2-4; 11 bases line up with TRBD2. Germline assignment: CDR1 LNHNV and CDR2 YYDKDF (reference sequence). This CDR3 is built from 20 residues. V trimming: 0 bases; J trimming: 1 base; junction bases outside the gene matches: 11.

The rearrangement links TRBV9 to TRBJ2-2; D perhaps matches TRBD2 (6 bases). V dropped 5 bases and J dropped 5 bases, with 13 bases sitting between them. Germline assignment: CDR1 SGDLS and CDR2 YYNGEE. There are 14 residues in the CDR3. CDR3 region: CASREGIWTGELFF. The CDR3 DNA is TGTGCCAGCAGGGAGGGGATCTGGACCGGGGAGCTGTTTTTT.

V usage is TRBV5-1 and J usage is TRBJ2-7, with a possible D match to TRBD1 (5 bases). This CDR3 is 15 amino acids long. The V gene lost 0 bases and the J gene lost 0 bases, with 10 bases spanning the gap. Per germline, CDR1 SGHRS and CDR2 YFSETQ. CDR3 loop: CASSLEAGLSYEQYF. CDR3 in DNA: TGCGCCAGCAGCTTGGAAGCAGGGCTCTCCTACGAGCAGTACTTC. The variable domain in full, completed from reference TRBV5-1 and TRBJ2-7, reads KAGVTQTPRYLIKTRGQQVTLSCSPISGHRSVSWYQQTPGQGLQFLFEYFSETQRNKGNFPGRFSGRQFSNSRSEMNVSTLELGDSALYLCASSLEAGLSYEQYFGPGTRLTVT.

The chain links TRBV9 to TRBJ2-7, with D possibly being TRBD2 (5 bases). V was clipped by 0 bases and J by 5 bases, with 9 bases between them. Germline V lookup: CDR1 SGDLS, CDR2 YYNGEE. This CDR3 spans 13 amino acids. The CDR3 here is CASSVGAGHEQYF. DNA of the CDR3: TGTGCCAGCAGCGTAGGGGCGGGCCACGAGCAGTACTTC.

This chain links TRBV5-1 with TRBJ1-1; D call uncertain. The CDR3 spans 15 residues. The germline V and J ends were trimmed by 0 bases and 0 bases, with 9 bases remaining between them. The germline CDR1 and CDR2 sequences are SGHRS and YFSETQ. CDR3 residues: CASSLAGGVNTEAFF. CDR3 bases: TGCGCCAGCAGCTTGGCCGGAGGAGTGAACACTGAAGCTTTCTTT. The whole variable domain, remainder taken from reference TRBV5-1 and TRBJ1-1, is KAGVTQTPRYLIKTRGQQVTLSCSPISGHRSVSWYQQTPGQGLQFLFEYFSETQRNKGNFPGRFSGRQFSNSRSEMNVSTLELGDSALYLCASSLAGGVNTEAFFGQGTRLTVV.

The chain carries TRBV3-1 (or the pseudogene TRBV3-2) and TRBJ1-1; 8 bases line up with TRBD1. CDR3 size: 14 residues. Germline CDR1 reads LGHDT; CDR2 reads YNNKEL (reference sequence). V lost 2 bases, J lost 6 bases, and 5 bases stayed unmatched. The CDR3 here is CASSQQGAAAEAFF. The CDR3 DNA follows: TGTGCCAGCAGCCAACAGGGGGCTGCGGCTGAAGCTTTCTTT.

V is TRBV29-1 and J is TRBJ2-1, with 11 nucleotides matching TRBD1. Germline lookup yields CDR1 SQVTM and CDR2 ANQGSEA. This CDR3 is built from 15 residues. Trimming removed 7 bases from V and 7 bases from J; junction bases left unmatched: 12. CDR3 sequence reads: CSAEPGQGEENEQFF. The CDR3 region has the DNA TGCAGCGCCGAGCCGGGACAGGGGGAAGAAAATGAGCAGTTCTTC.

This chain links TRBV19 with TRBJ1-5; D call uncertain. The CDR3 contains 15 residues. CDR1 LNHDA and CDR2 SQIVND come from the germline V gene (reference sequence). V was pared by 6 bases and J by 1 base, with 13 bases between. CDR3 sequence: CASRVWGESNQPQHF. DNA of the CDR3: TGTGCCAGTAGAGTGTGGGGAGAGAGCAATCAGCCCCAGCATTTT.

The chain recombines TRBV3-1 (or the pseudogene TRBV3-2) with TRBJ1-1, with D possibly TRBD1 on 5 matching bases. CDR3 length: 13 amino acids. The V end was cut by 4 bases, the J end by 6 bases, with 12 bases between. Germline CDR1 is LGHDT and CDR2 is YNNKEL (reference sequence). CDR3 loop: CASSRRQSSEAFF. The CDR3, as DNA: TGTGCCAGCAGCCGACGACAGAGCTCTGAAGCTTTCTTT.

The rearrangement joins TRBV5-1 to TRBJ1-1; a possible D gene is TRBD1 (5 bases). The V end was cut by 0 bases, the J end by 7 bases, with 19 bases between. The germline gives CDR1 SGHRS, CDR2 YFSETQ. The CDR3 is made up of 16 amino acids. CDR3: CASSLVGQALLDEAFF. As DNA, the CDR3 is TGCGCCAGCAGCTTGGTCGGACAAGCCTTATTGGATGAAGCTTTCTTT. The whole variable domain, remainder taken from reference TRBV5-1 and TRBJ1-1, is KAGVTQTPRYLIKTRGQQVTLSCSPISGHRSVSWYQQTPGQGLQFLFEYFSETQRNKGNFPGRFSGRQFSNSRSEMNVSTLELGDSALYLCASSLVGQALLDEAFFGQGTRLTVV.

The V and J genes are TRBV6-5 and TRBJ2-7, with 8 nucleotides matching TRBD1. V shed 7 bases, J shed 5 bases, and the junction held 4 bases outside the gene matches. The V gene's germline CDR1 is MNHEY and CDR2 SVGAGI. This CDR3 has 12 amino acids. CDR3 DNA sequence: TGTGCCAGCAACTCACAGGGGGACGAGCAGTACTTC. As protein: CASNSQGDEQYF.

The chain joins TRBV4-1 to TRBJ1-5; a weak D match, TRBD1 (5 bases). This CDR3 is 18 amino acids long. Per the germline V gene, CDR1 is MGHRA and CDR2 is YSYEKL. V dropped 5 bases and J dropped 0 bases, with 20 bases sitting between them. In DNA, the CDR3 is TGCGCCAGCAGCTTATGGACACGTTGGGATAATAGCAATCAGCCCCAGCATTTT. Translation gives CASSLWTRWDNSNQPQHF.

This clone has a single count. The gene calls are TRBV11-3 and TRBJ1-5, with D uncertain. This CDR3 has 13 amino acids. Trimming took 8 bases from V and 1 from J, leaving 9 bases between them. Germline assignment: CDR1 SGHNT and CDR2 YENEEA. This chain's CDR3 is CASSLGSNQPQHF. CDR3 bases: TGTGCCAGCTCACTCGGGAGCAATCAGCCCCAGCATTTT. Using reference TRBV11-3 and TRBJ1-5 for the parts outside the CDR3, the full variable domain is EAGVVQSPRYKIIEKKQPVAFWCNPISGHNTLYWYLQNLGQGPELLIRYENEEAVDDSQLPKDRFSAERLKGVDSTLKIQPAELGDSAVYLCASSLGSNQPQHFGDGTRLSIL.

The chain recombines TRBV4-2 with TRBJ2-2, with 9 bases that match TRBD2. The CDR3 length is 17 residues. Germline trimming cut 4 bases from V and 1 base from J; bases unmatched to any gene: 7. Germline values: CDR1 LGHNA, CDR2 YNFKEQ. Here the CDR3 DNA reads TGTGCCAGCAGCCTAGGGAAGCGGGGGGAGAACACCGGGGAGCTGTTTTTT. This translates into CASSLGKRGENTGELFF.

This chain uses TRBV7-2 with TRBJ1-6; D is unclear. CDR3 length equals 15 residues. V lost 5 bases and J 7 bases, leaving 15 bases between the germline ends. Germline assignment: CDR1 SGHTA and CDR2 FQGNSA. CDR3 protein: CASSPQRSANSPLHF. The CDR3 nucleotides read TGTGCCAGCAGCCCGCAAAGGAGCGCCAATTCACCCCTCCACTTT.

The chain has TRBV5-1 and TRBJ2-5; no clear D gene. CDR1 is SGHRS, CDR2 YFSETQ, per germline. The CDR3 sequence is 13 residues long. Between the trimmed V and J ends, which lost 2 bases and 2 bases, there was a span of 7 bases. This chain's CDR3 is CASSFSTQETQYF. For the CDR3, the DNA is TGCGCCAGCAGCTTCTCTACTCAAGAGACCCAGTACTTC. Full variable domain (outside the CDR3, taken from reference TRBV5-1 and TRBJ2-5): KAGVTQTPRYLIKTRGQQVTLSCSPISGHRSVSWYQQTPGQGLQFLFEYFSETQRNKGNFPGRFSGRQFSNSRSEMNVSTLELGDSALYLCASSFSTQETQYFGPGTRLLVL.

The chain joins TRBV6-2 or TRBV6-3 to TRBJ1-1; the D is unclear. The CDR3 contains 14 residues. V was trimmed by 2 bases and J by 4 bases, leaving 11 bases between them. Looked up from germline, CDR1 is MNHEY and CDR2 is SVGEGT. The CDR3 nucleotides read TGTGCCAGCAGTTACGCGGGAGGTAGCACTGAAGCTTTCTTT. Translated: CASSYAGGSTEAFF.

This clone came up a few times. This chain links TRBV27 with TRBJ1-5; D possibly corresponds to TRBD1 (6 bases). This CDR3 is built from 15 residues. Trimming took 6 bases from V and 3 from J, leaving 15 bases between them. Looked up from germline, CDR1 is MNHEY and CDR2 is SMNVEV (reference sequence). In DNA form, the CDR3 reads TGTGCCAGCAGGTCACAGGGACGGCTCAATCAGCCCCAGCATTTT. It is translated as CASRSQGRLNQPQHF.

The chain couples TRBV5-5 to TRBJ2-6; 9 bases match TRBD1. In germline, CDR1 is SGHKS, CDR2 YYEKEE (reference sequence). V lost 6 bases and J lost 5; bases outside the gene matches: 15. CDR3 size: 18 residues. The CDR3 is CASTWGGQGNLRANVLTF. The DNA of the CDR3 is TGTGCCAGCACCTGGGGGGGACAGGGTAATCTTAGGGCCAACGTCCTGACTTTC. The full variable domain, rest sourced from reference TRBV5-5 and TRBJ2-6, is DAGVTQSPTHLIKTRGQQVTLRCSPISGHKSVSWYQQVLGQGPQFIFQYYEKEERGRGNFPDRFSARQFPNYSSELNVNALLLGDSALYLCASTWGGQGNLRANVLTFGAGSRLTVL.

The chain combines TRBV28 with TRBJ1-4; D perhaps matches TRBD1 (5 bases). From germline, CDR1 is MDHEN and CDR2 SYDVKM. The CDR3 has 14 residues. The V and J ends lost 5 bases and 8 bases respectively, with 15 bases between them. The chain's CDR3 is CASSPGREREKLFF. In DNA, the CDR3 is TGTGCCAGCAGTCCCGGCAGGGAAAGGGAAAAACTGTTTTTT.

This sequence joins TRBV2 and TRBJ1-5, with a possible D match to TRBD1 (6 bases). The CDR3 length is 15 residues. Germline CDR1 reads SNHLY; CDR2 reads FYNNEI. Trimming took 6 bases from V and 7 from J, leaving 19 bases between them. The CDR3 loop reads CASSRDTQSWQPQHF. The DNA of the CDR3 is TGTGCCAGCAGCCGGGACACTCAATCGTGGCAGCCCCAGCATTTT. Full variable domain (outside the CDR3, taken from reference TRBV2 and TRBJ1-5): EPEVTQTPSHQVTQMGQEVILRCVPISNHLYFYWYRQILGQKVEFLVSFYNNEISEKSEIFDDQFSVERPDGSNFTLKIRSTKLEDSAMYFCASSRDTQSWQPQHFGDGTRLSIL.

The chain links TRBV25-1 to TRBJ1-1, with D hard to call. The CDR3 contains 13 residues. Trimming left V 8 bases short and J 1 base short, with 11 bases between. Looked up from germline, CDR1 is MGHDK and CDR2 is SYGVNS. CDR3 in amino acids: CASVGRQNTEAFF. As DNA, the CDR3 is TGTGCCAGCGTTGGGCGCCAGAACACTGAAGCTTTCTTT.

The rearrangement links TRBV2 to TRBJ1-2; 9 bases align to TRBD1. The CDR3 is 15 amino acids. From germline, CDR1 is SNHLY and CDR2 FYNNEI. Losses at the gene ends were 3 bases for V and 5 bases for J; bases not matched to a gene: 7. The CDR3 reads CASSESLQGAYGYTF. CDR3 DNA sequence: TGTGCCAGCAGTGAGTCTTTACAGGGGGCATATGGCTACACCTTC.

Only one count was recorded for this clone. The chain has TRBV3-1 (or the pseudogene TRBV3-2) and TRBJ2-3; D is possibly TRBD2 (5 bases). Germline CDR1 LGHDT, CDR2 YNNKEL (reference sequence). Trimming cost V 1 base and J 5 bases, with 10 bases left between them. The length of the CDR3 is 14 residues. Here the CDR3 DNA reads TGTGCCAGCAGCCAAGGGACTGAAGAAGATACGCAGTATTTT. The encoded protein is CASSQGTEEDTQYF.

CDR3 sequence: CASRTTGATYEQYF. In DNA, the CDR3 is TGTGCCAGCAGAACGACAGGGGCGACCTACGAGCAGTACTTC. This chain uses TRBV6-5 with TRBJ2-7; 8 bases map to TRBD1. Germline V lookup: CDR1 MNHEY, CDR2 SVGAGI. V trimming: 6 bases; J trimming: 2 bases; junction bases outside the gene matches: 6. The CDR3 extends over 14 amino acids.

This clone was seen a handful of times. This chain connects TRBV9 to TRBJ1-6; 8 bases match TRBD1. V lost 3 bases, J lost 8 bases, and 7 bases stayed unmatched. Germline values: CDR1 SGDLS, CDR2 YYNGEE. The CDR3 runs to 15 residues. CDR3 sequence: CASSAQQGVDSPLHF. The CDR3 nucleotides are TGTGCCAGCAGCGCCCAACAGGGGGTTGATTCACCCCTCCACTTT.

The chain links TRBV10-2 to TRBJ1-1, with 9 bases identical to TRBD1. V dropped 8 bases and J dropped 8; count of bases not matched to a gene: 0. This CDR3 has 10 amino acids. Germline CDR1 is WSHSY and CDR2 is SAAADI. The CDR3 region is CASGTGEAFF. In DNA form, the CDR3 reads TGCGCCAGCGGGACAGGGGAAGCTTTCTTT.